This T cell receptor beta chain comes out of a study of shared clonotypes between healthy human individuals. Turning to the study itself: Per donor, three plates held CD4 naive cells, three held CD4 memory, two held CD8 naive and one held CD8 memory. Points from the study as a whole: Naive CD4 clonotypes were shared across several donors at roughly 5%.

The authors distributed each subset's genomic DNA evenly over several immunoSEQ plates. TCRdb's table, derived via immunoSEQ multiplex PCR, lists solely in-frame clones and lacks some. Seen here are around 2.1 million clones, roughly 91% observed once, and the top ten hold over 1.5%. This clone was observed a few times. Its antigen is not identified. Naive CD8 cells were CD45RO-negative, positively selected for CCR7, excluding terminally differentiated effector memory CD45RA+ cells. The germline gives CDR1 SQVTM, CDR2 ANQGSEA. The junction had 4 bases not matched to a gene; V was cut back by 5 bases and J by 3 bases. There are 13 residues in the CDR3.

This sequence joins TRBV29-1 and TRBJ1-1, with 9 positions matching TRBD1. The receptor was isolated from a man aged 18 to 29 in good health. Some clones in this sample may be carry-over from other donors' samples. Sequenced input: naive CD8+ T cells from PBMCs. CDR3: CSVPGQGYTEAFF. Here the CDR3 DNA reads TGCAGCGTTCCGGGACAGGGATACACTGAAGCTTTCTTT.